In this sample, the clone carrying this TCR beta chain turned up a few times. Antigen specificity is unknown. These data originate in a study of blood T cells in healthy people across ages. Study overall: For every two T cells, template switching captured about one barcoded beta molecule.

Next came a second PCR, run for 7 to 11 cycles, which used a sample-barcoded 5' primer along with a J-beta primer mix. Using its own MiXCR run on the 5' RACE reads, TCRdb lists one record per CDR3 protein. Of some 1.5 million distinct CDR3 sequences listed, 35% to 45% are singletons. Study outcomes and limitations: With age, beta diversity per million T cells declined roughly linearly, significantly by about 40. Naive T cell percentage showed a strong correlation with the diversity of TCR beta.

This CDR3 region has 16 residues. The ends lost 5 bases at V and 7 bases at J; junction bases unmatched: 6. Looked up from germline, CDR1 is PRHDT and CDR2 is FYEKMQ (reference sequence). The TCR originated in a woman aged 18-30 years in good health. Input material: blood. V gene TRBV13 combines with J gene TRBJ2-1, with 15 bases that match TRBD2. The CDR3 nucleotides are TGTGCCAGCAGCCTTGGGACTAGCGGGAGGTCTAATGAGCAGTTCTTC. Residues: CASSLGTSGRSNEQFF.